The clone carrying this TCR beta chain was seen only a few times. Its antigen is currently unknown. Trimming took off 11 bases at V and 5 bases at J, with 19 bases between the two ends. This CDR3 is built from 14 residues. Carrying unique molecular identifiers, the cDNA also gained a universal primer site through template switching. TCRdb ran MiXCR on the 5' RACE reads and lists one entry per CDR3 protein. This sample carries some 190,000 distinct CDR3 sequences, more than 15% of them seen once, and the ten largest clones take about 38%. This record belongs to a study of identical twins. General study results and limits: Because invariant MAIT and iNKT cells could be present, zero-insertion analyses could be partly confounded. For cord blood, abundant beta clonotypes had fewer insertions, unlike memory repertoires, which showed none.

These data were likewise used in another study, on T cells expressing NK-cell markers.

Sequenced: CD8+ T cells sorted from blood. This TCR came from a woman aged 18 to 35 in good health. The chain links TRBV12-3 or TRBV12-4 to TRBJ1-3, with D possibly matching TRBD1 (5 bases). The CDR3 loop reads CAGARGNERNTIYF. CDR3 bases: TGTGCCGGAGCCCGGGGGAATGAAAGAAACACCATATATTTT.